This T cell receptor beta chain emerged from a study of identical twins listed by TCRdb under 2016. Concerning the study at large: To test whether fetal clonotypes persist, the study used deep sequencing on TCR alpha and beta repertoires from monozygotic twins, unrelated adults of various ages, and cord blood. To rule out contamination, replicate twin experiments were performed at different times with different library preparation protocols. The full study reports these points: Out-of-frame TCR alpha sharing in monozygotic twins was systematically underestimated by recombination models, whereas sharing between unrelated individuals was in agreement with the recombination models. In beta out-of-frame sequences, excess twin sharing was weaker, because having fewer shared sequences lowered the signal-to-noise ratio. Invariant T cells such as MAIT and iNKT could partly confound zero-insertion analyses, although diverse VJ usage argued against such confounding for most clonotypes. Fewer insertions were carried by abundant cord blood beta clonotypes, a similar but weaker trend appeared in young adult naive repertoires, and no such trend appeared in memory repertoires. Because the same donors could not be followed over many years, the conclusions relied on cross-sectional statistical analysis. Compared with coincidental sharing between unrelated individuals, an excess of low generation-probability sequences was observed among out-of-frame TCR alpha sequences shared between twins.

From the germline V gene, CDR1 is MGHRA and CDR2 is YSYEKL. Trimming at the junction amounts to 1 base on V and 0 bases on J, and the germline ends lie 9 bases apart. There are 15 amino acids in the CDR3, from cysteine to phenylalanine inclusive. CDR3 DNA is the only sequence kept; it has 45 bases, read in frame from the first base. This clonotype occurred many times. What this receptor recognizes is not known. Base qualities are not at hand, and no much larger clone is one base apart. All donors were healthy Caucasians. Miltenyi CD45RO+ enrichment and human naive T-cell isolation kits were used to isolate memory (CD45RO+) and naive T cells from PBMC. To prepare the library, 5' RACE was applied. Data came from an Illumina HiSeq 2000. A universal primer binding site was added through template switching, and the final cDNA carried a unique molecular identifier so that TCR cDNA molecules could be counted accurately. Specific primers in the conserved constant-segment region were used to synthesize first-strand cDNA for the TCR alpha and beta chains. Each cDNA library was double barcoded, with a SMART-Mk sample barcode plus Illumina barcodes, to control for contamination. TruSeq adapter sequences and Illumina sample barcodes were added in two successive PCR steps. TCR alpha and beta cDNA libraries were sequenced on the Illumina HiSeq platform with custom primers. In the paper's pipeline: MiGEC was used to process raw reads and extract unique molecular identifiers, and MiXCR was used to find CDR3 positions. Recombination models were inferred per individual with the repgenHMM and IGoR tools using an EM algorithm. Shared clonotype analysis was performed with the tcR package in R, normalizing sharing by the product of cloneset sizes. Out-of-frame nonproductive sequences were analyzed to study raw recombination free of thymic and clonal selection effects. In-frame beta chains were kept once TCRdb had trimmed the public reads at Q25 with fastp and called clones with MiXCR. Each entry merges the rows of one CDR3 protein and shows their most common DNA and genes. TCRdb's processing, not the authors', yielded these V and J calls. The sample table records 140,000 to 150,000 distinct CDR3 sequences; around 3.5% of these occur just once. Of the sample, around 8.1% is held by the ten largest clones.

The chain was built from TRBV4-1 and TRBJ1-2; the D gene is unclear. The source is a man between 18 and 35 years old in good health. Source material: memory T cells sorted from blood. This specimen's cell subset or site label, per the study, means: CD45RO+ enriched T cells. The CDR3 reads CASSQVVAANYGYTF. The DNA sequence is TGCGCCAGCAGCCAAGTAGTGGCGGCTAACTATGGCTACACCTTC.